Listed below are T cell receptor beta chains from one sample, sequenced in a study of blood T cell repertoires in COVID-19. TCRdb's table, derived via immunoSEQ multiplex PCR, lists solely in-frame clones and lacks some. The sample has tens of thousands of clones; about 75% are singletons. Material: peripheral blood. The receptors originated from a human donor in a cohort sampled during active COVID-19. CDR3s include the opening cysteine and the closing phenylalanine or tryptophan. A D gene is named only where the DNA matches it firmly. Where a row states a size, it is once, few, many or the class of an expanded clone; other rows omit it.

DNA: TGCAACCTTTACTCCGCCAATGAGCAGTTCTTC; CDR3: CNLYSANEQFF; D: NA; V: TRBV20-1; J: TRBJ2-1; size: NA
DNA: TGTGCCAGCCGTCCCCGGACAGGCTACACCGGGGAGCTGTTTTTT; CDR3: CASRPRTGYTGELFF; D: TRBD1; V: TRBV18; J: TRBJ2-2; size: few
DNA: TGTGCCAGCAGTGGGATTGTAGGGCGGAGGGCAGGAGGGGAGCAGTACTTC; CDR3: CASSGIVGRRAGGEQYF; D: NA; V: TRBV6-1; J: TRBJ2-7; size: NA
DNA: TGTGCCACCAGTGATCGTGACCCGACTAGCGGGAGGGACGAGCAGTACTTC; CDR3: CATSDRDPTSGRDEQYF; D: TRBD2; V: TRBV24-1; J: TRBJ2-7; size: NA
DNA: TGTGCCAGTAGTCGCGGGCTTAGCGGTCAGCCCCAGCATTTT; CDR3: CASSRGLSGQPQHF; D: NA; V: TRBV19; J: TRBJ1-5; size: few
DNA: TGCGCCAGCAGCCAAGCCCCCACCTACTCTGGGGCCAACGTCCTGACTTTC; CDR3: CASSQAPTYSGANVLTF; D: NA; V: TRBV4-3; J: TRBJ2-6; size: NA
DNA: TGTGCCAGCACTTGGGAGAATGAAAAACTGTTTTTT; CDR3: CASTWENEKLFF; D: NA; V: TRBV2; J: TRBJ1-4; size: NA
DNA: TGTGCCAGCAGTTTTGAGAGCTCCTACGAGCAGTACTTC; CDR3: CASSFESSYEQYF; D: NA; V: TRBV27; J: TRBJ2-7; size: NA
DNA: TGTGCCAGCAGTGAGCAGGGCTCTGGGGCCAACGTCCTGACTTTC; CDR3: CASSEQGSGANVLTF; D: NA; V: TRBV2; J: TRBJ2-6; size: NA
DNA: TGTGCGGCGGACTTGAACACTGAAGCTTTCTTT; CDR3: CAADLNTEAFF; D: NA; V: TRBV30; J: TRBJ1-1; size: NA
DNA: TGTGCCAGCAGCCAAGAGAGGCGGCTTTACTTC; CDR3: CASSQERRLYF; D: NA; V: TRBV3-1/TRBV3-2; J: TRBJ1-2; size: NA
DNA: TGTGCCAGCAGCGCTGAACTAGCGGGAGCTGGTGAGACCCAGTACTTC; CDR3: CASSAELAGAGETQYF; D: TRBD2; V: TRBV7-9; J: TRBJ2-5; size: NA
DNA: TGTGCCAGCAGCGACGGGGGGACTGAGCAGTTCTTC; CDR3: CASSDGGTEQFF; D: TRBD2; V: TRBV13; J: TRBJ2-1; size: NA
DNA: TGTGCCAGCAGCCCAAGGGCGGGTCGTGGCTACACCTTC; CDR3: CASSPRAGRGYTF; D: NA; V: TRBV3-1/TRBV3-2; J: TRBJ1-2; size: few
DNA: TGTGCCAGCAGAGGACAGGGGGGAACCGGGGAGCTGTTTTTT; CDR3: CASRGQGGTGELFF; D: TRBD1; V: TRBV6-5; J: TRBJ2-2; size: once
DNA: TGTGCCAGCAGCTTCAGGACTGCGACGAGCACCGGGGAGCTGTTTTTT; CDR3: CASSFRTATSTGELFF; D: NA; V: TRBV7-9; J: TRBJ2-2; size: once
DNA: TGTGCCAGCAGTCGACCTAGCGGATCCTCCTACGAGCAGTACTTC; CDR3: CASSRPSGSSYEQYF; D: TRBD2; V: TRBV6-5; J: TRBJ2-7; size: NA
DNA: TGTGCCAGCAGCCAAACGACAGGTAACACTGAAGCTTTCTTT; CDR3: CASSQTTGNTEAFF; D: NA; V: TRBV28; J: TRBJ1-1; size: once
DNA: TGTGCCAGTAGTTCCGAGACAGGGGGGTTCACTGAAGCTTTCTTT; CDR3: CASSSETGGFTEAFF; D: TRBD1; V: TRBV19; J: TRBJ1-1; size: NA
DNA: TGTGCCAGCAGCTTGGAACCCTACCCAACTGGAAACACCATATATTTT; CDR3: CASSLEPYPTGNTIYF; D: NA; V: TRBV5-6; J: TRBJ1-3; size: NA
DNA: TGTGCCAGCAGTGAAGGGGAAAACAGGGGAGGCTACACCTTC; CDR3: CASSEGENRGGYTF; D: TRBD1; V: TRBV6-1; J: TRBJ1-2; size: NA
DNA: TGCGCCAGCAGCTTGGAGCAGGGGGCCCTCGGTGAGCAGTTCTTC; CDR3: CASSLEQGALGEQFF; D: TRBD1; V: TRBV5-1; J: TRBJ2-1; size: once
DNA: TGTGCCAGCAGCCGCGGACAAATTTACAATGAGCAGTTCTTC; CDR3: CASSRGQIYNEQFF; D: NA; V: TRBV11-2; J: TRBJ2-1; size: NA
DNA: TGTGCCAGCAGCGAACAGGGAAATCAGCCCCAGCATTTT; CDR3: CASSEQGNQPQHF; D: NA; V: TRBV6-6; J: TRBJ1-5; size: NA
DNA: TGTGCCAGCAGCGTCGGGACTACTCGGGAGACCCAGTACTTC; CDR3: CASSVGTTRETQYF; D: TRBD2; V: TRBV9; J: TRBJ2-5; size: NA
DNA: TGTGCCCATAGGGGGGGGGACAATGAGCAGTTCTTC; CDR3: CAHRGGDNEQFF; D: NA; V: TRBV12-3/TRBV12-4; J: TRBJ2-1; size: NA
DNA: TGCAGCGCCCGGGCGGGCAGCATGAACACTGAAGCTTTCTTT; CDR3: CSARAGSMNTEAFF; D: NA; V: TRBV29-1; J: TRBJ1-1; size: NA
DNA: TGTGCCAGCAGCCGGACAGAAAGAAACAATGAGCAGTTCTTC; CDR3: CASSRTERNNEQFF; D: NA; V: TRBV9; J: TRBJ2-1; size: NA
DNA: TGTGCCAGCAGCCAAGTTGCTACTGTAAACACCGGGGAGCTGTTTTTT; CDR3: CASSQVATVNTGELFF; D: NA; V: TRBV3-1/TRBV3-2; J: TRBJ2-2; size: many
DNA: TGCGCCAGCAGTCCCGGGGGGGTTTCCTACGAGCAGTACTTC; CDR3: CASSPGGVSYEQYF; D: TRBD2; V: TRBV10-2; J: TRBJ2-7; size: NA
DNA: TGCGCCAGCAGCTTCGGGACAGGGGGCGATGAGCAGTTCTTC; CDR3: CASSFGTGGDEQFF; D: TRBD1; V: TRBV4-1; J: TRBJ2-1; size: few
DNA: TGTGCCAGCAGCCAGATGACGGGACAGGGCCATGGCTACACCTTC; CDR3: CASSQMTGQGHGYTF; D: TRBD1; V: TRBV3-1/TRBV3-2; J: TRBJ1-2; size: NA
DNA: TGTGCCAGCATCTTGGACAGGGGGCGCCTCGAAGCTTTCTTT; CDR3: CASILDRGRLEAFF; D: TRBD1; V: TRBV6-5; J: TRBJ1-1; size: NA
DNA: TGTGCCATCAGTGGGAAAACAGGTTCCTACGAGCAGTACTTC; CDR3: CAISGKTGSYEQYF; D: NA; V: TRBV10-3; J: TRBJ2-7; size: NA
DNA: TGTGCCAGCTCACCACAATCCGGCGGGGAGCTGTTTTTT; CDR3: CASSPQSGGELFF; D: NA; V: TRBV18; J: TRBJ2-2; size: NA
DNA: TGTGCCATAACGGACAGGAGCTCTGGGGCCAACGTCCTGACTTTC; CDR3: CAITDRSSGANVLTF; D: TRBD1; V: TRBV10-3; J: TRBJ2-6; size: NA
DNA: TGTGCCAGCACCAGACAGGGTTCCTCCTACGAGCAGTACTTC; CDR3: CASTRQGSSYEQYF; D: TRBD1; V: TRBV28; J: TRBJ2-7; size: NA
DNA: TGTGCCAGCAGTAACCCAGGGGGTCTTGGCTACACCTTC; CDR3: CASSNPGGLGYTF; D: TRBD1; V: TRBV6-2/TRBV6-3; J: TRBJ1-2; size: NA
DNA: TGTGCCAGTAAGGGCAGGGGGCGAAGAACTGAAGCTTTCTTT; CDR3: CASKGRGRRTEAFF; D: TRBD1; V: TRBV19; J: TRBJ1-1; size: NA
DNA: TGTGCCAGCAGCCCCCTAAATGAGCAGTTCTTC; CDR3: CASSPLNEQFF; D: NA; V: TRBV2; J: TRBJ2-1; size: NA
DNA: TGTGCCAGCAGTTACTCGGGACAGCAGGGCCTCCACTTT; CDR3: CASSYSGQQGLHF; D: TRBD1; V: TRBV6-5; J: TRBJ1-6; size: NA
DNA: TGTGCCAGCAGCGGGGGCACAGGGGGAAATCAGCCCCAGCATTTT; CDR3: CASSGGTGGNQPQHF; D: TRBD1; V: TRBV2; J: TRBJ1-5; size: few
DNA: TGTGCCAGCAGCCGGGACAGGACTTACGAGCAGTACTTC; CDR3: CASSRDRTYEQYF; D: TRBD1; V: TRBV7-2; J: TRBJ2-7; size: few
DNA: TGTGCCACTAAGAGCGGTCCTGCCTACAATGAGCAGTTCTTC; CDR3: CATKSGPAYNEQFF; D: NA; V: TRBV19; J: TRBJ2-1; size: few
DNA: TGTGCCTGGAGTGTCGGGTCTGAAGCTTTCTTT; CDR3: CAWSVGSEAFF; D: NA; V: TRBV30; J: TRBJ1-1; size: NA
DNA: TGTGCCTGGAGGAGAGGCCCTGACACAGATACGCAGTATTTT; CDR3: CAWRRGPDTDTQYF; D: NA; V: TRBV30; J: TRBJ2-3; size: once
DNA: TGTGCCAGCAGTACTTTGGCAGGGCAGCACGAGCAGTACTTC; CDR3: CASSTLAGQHEQYF; D: NA; V: TRBV6-5; J: TRBJ2-7; size: NA
DNA: TGTGCCAGTAGGGGGACAGGGGGCGCTGGGGCCAACGTCCTGACTTTC; CDR3: CASRGTGGAGANVLTF; D: TRBD1; V: TRBV19; J: TRBJ2-6; size: NA
DNA: TGTGCCAGCAGTCAGCTAGCGGGCTTCTCCTACGAGCAGTACTTC; CDR3: CASSQLAGFSYEQYF; D: TRBD2; V: TRBV28; J: TRBJ2-7; size: NA
DNA: TGTGCCTGGAAGTTTTCCTCTGGAGCTGAAGCTTTCTTT; CDR3: CAWKFSSGAEAFF; D: NA; V: TRBV30; J: TRBJ1-1; size: NA
DNA: TGTGCCAGCAGCGCTGGGACTAGCGGGGGTGGTACGCAGTATTTT; CDR3: CASSAGTSGGGTQYF; D: TRBD2; V: TRBV7-9; J: TRBJ2-3; size: NA
DNA: TGCGCCAGCAGCCAAGAGAGTAGGGTCCGGGGAACTGAAGCTTTCTTT; CDR3: CASSQESRVRGTEAFF; D: NA; V: TRBV4-3; J: TRBJ1-1; size: NA
DNA: TGTGCCAGCAGCGGGCGGACAGGCCCCTACAATGAGCAGTTCTTC; CDR3: CASSGRTGPYNEQFF; D: TRBD1; V: TRBV13; J: TRBJ2-1; size: once